A single sample gave rise to the 27 T cell receptor beta chains below, sequenced in a study of T cell changes during pregnancy in multiple sclerosis (dated by TCRdb to the late 2010s). The method was the immunoSEQ multiplex PCR assay. The table was pulled from immuneACCESS by TCRdb, which kept in-frame rearrangements only. Such tables lose some clones; where checked, under half of the loss comes from unresolved V genes, and the rest has no known cause. For this sample there are about 41,000 clones; roughly nine tenths appear just once. The leading ten clones occupy around 6.3% of the sample. The sample was CD8+ T cells from peripheral blood mononuclear cells, taken in the third trimester of pregnancy. The receptors were sampled from a female donor with multiple sclerosis, enrolled in a pregnancy study.

This chain connects TRBV6-6 to TRBJ1-1; TRBD1 agrees at 11 bases. Looked up from germline, CDR1 is MNHNY and CDR2 is SVGAGI (reference sequence). This CDR3 is 14 amino acids long. V gave up 3 bases and J gave up 5 bases; unmatched junction bases: 2. The CDR3 DNA reads as TGTGCCAGCAGTTATGGGACAGGGGGTACTGAAGCTTTCTTT. Its protein product is CASSYGTGGTEAFF.

The rearrangement joins TRBV9 to TRBJ2-5, with 11 bases identical to TRBD2. Germline V gene sequence: CDR1 SGDLS, CDR2 YYNGEE. This CDR3 is 17 amino acids long. V trimming: 3 bases; J trimming: 1 base; junction bases outside the gene matches: 8. The CDR3 sequence is CASSAWGLAAAQETQYF. The CDR3 DNA reads TGTGCCAGCAGCGCCTGGGGACTAGCGGCCGCCCAAGAGACCCAGTACTTC.

The V and J genes are TRBV27 and TRBJ1-5; D unresolved. CDR3 length: 14 residues. CDR1 is MNHEY and CDR2 is SMNVEV in the germline V gene (reference sequence). V was shortened by 3 bases and J by 2 bases, with 8 bases between the two germline ends. CDR3 coding DNA: TGTGCCAGCAGTTTGGCGGCAGGCAATCAGCCCCAGCATTTT. This gives the protein CASSLAAGNQPQHF.

This chain connects TRBV19 to TRBJ2-7; D is undetermined. Germline CDR1 reads LNHDA; CDR2 reads SQIVND (reference sequence). With 3 bases removed from V and 2 bases from J, the gap between germline ends came to 14 bases. The CDR3 length is 15 residues. CDR3 loop: CASSMGALPTYEQYF. The CDR3 coding sequence is TGTGCCAGTAGTATGGGCGCGCTACCTACCTACGAGCAGTACTTC.

This chain links TRBV27 with TRBJ2-2, with no clear D. V was clipped by 3 bases and J by 6 bases, with 5 bases between them. The V gene's germline CDR1 is MNHEY and CDR2 SMNVEV (reference sequence). The CDR3 is 12 residues long. CDR3 coding DNA: TGTGCCAGCAGTTTCTTCGCCGGGGAGCTGTTTTTT. This codes for CASSFFAGELFF.

The chain uses TRBV5-6 and TRBJ1-1; D is undetermined. The ends were cut back, 0 bases at V and 7 bases at J, with 13 bases in the middle. From germline, CDR1 is SGHDT and CDR2 YYEEEE. This CDR3 contains 14 residues. CDR3 region: CASSLAQDGDEAFF. In nucleotides, the CDR3 is TGTGCCAGCAGCTTGGCCCAGGACGGGGATGAAGCTTTCTTT.

The chain employs TRBV4-3 and TRBJ1-1; D perhaps matches TRBD1 (5 bases). V lost 0 bases and J lost 6, with 11 bases in between. There are 14 residues in the CDR3. CDR1 is LGHNA and CDR2 is YSLEER in the germline V gene. The CDR3 reads CASSQEQGESEAFF. Here the CDR3 DNA reads TGCGCCAGCAGCCAAGAGCAAGGGGAATCTGAAGCTTTCTTT.

The chain carries TRBV7-9 and TRBJ2-3; D remains ambiguous. This CDR3 region has 13 residues. Germline V lookup: CDR1 SEHNR, CDR2 FQNEAQ (reference sequence). V was clipped by 3 bases and J by 5 bases, with 9 bases between them. The CDR3 region has the DNA TGTGCCAGCAGCTTTCTAGGTGGAGATACGCAGTATTTT. It is translated as CASSFLGGDTQYF.

This chain joins TRBV5-8 and TRBJ1-1; D may be TRBD1 (6 bases). Per germline, CDR1 SGHTS and CDR2 YDEGEE. The length of the CDR3 is 16 residues. The germline V and J ends were trimmed by 0 bases and 3 bases, with 15 bases remaining between them. CDR3 in amino acids: CASSLARTDYYTEAFF. The CDR3 DNA follows: TGTGCCAGCAGCTTGGCCAGGACAGACTACTACACTGAAGCTTTCTTT.

The J gene is TRBJ1-1, the V gene TRBV14; maybe TRBD1 (5 bases). This CDR3 region has 15 residues. Trimming took 4 bases from V and 0 from J, leaving 12 bases between them. CDR1 SGHDN and CDR2 FVKESK come from the germline V gene. The CDR3 is CASSPWGGMNTEAFF. The CDR3 DNA reads as TGTGCCAGCAGCCCCTGGGGGGGGATGAACACTGAAGCTTTCTTT.

This clone was recorded once. The genes are TRBV19 and TRBJ2-2, with D possibly matching TRBD1 (6 bases). With 7 bases removed from V and 7 bases from J, the gap between germline ends came to 7 bases. CDR3 length equals 11 residues. CDR1 is LNHDA, CDR2 SQIVND, per germline (reference sequence). CDR3 in DNA: TGTGCCAGTAAAGGGGGCGGGGAGCTGTTTTTT. Translating gives CASKGGGELFF.

V gene TRBV27 combines with J gene TRBJ2-7; the D gene is possibly TRBD1 (7 bases). This CDR3 spans 15 amino acids. Trimming removed 2 bases at V and 5 bases at J, with 16 bases between. Per germline, CDR1 MNHEY and CDR2 SMNVEV (reference sequence). Here the CDR3 reads CASSLGGGAYDEQYF. The CDR3 DNA is TGTGCCAGCAGTTTAGGAGGGGGCGCTTACGACGAGCAGTACTTC.

The chain joins TRBV18 to TRBJ2-7; 7 bases agree with TRBD2. With 0 bases clipped from V and 3 bases from J, the junction kept 8 bases outside the gene matches. The V gene's germline CDR1 is KGHSH and CDR2 LQKENI. The CDR3 has 16 amino acids. The CDR3 protein is CASSPPQVAGVYEQYF. Written as DNA, the CDR3 is TGTGCCAGCTCACCACCCCAGGTGGCGGGAGTCTACGAGCAGTACTTC.

The chain recombines TRBV7-8 with TRBJ2-5, with 8 bases fitting TRBD2. Trimming took 5 bases from V and 2 from J; bases not matched to a gene: 4. Germline V lookup: CDR1 SGHVS, CDR2 FQNEAQ. CDR3 length: 14 residues. The CDR3 region is CASSLLAGQETQYF. The CDR3 coding sequence is TGTGCCAGCAGCCTCTTAGCGGGGCAAGAGACCCAGTACTTC.

This sequence joins TRBV5-6 and TRBJ2-5, with 10 bases identical to TRBD1. Looked up from germline, CDR1 is SGHDT and CDR2 is YYEEEE. The ends lost 4 bases at V and 0 bases at J; junction bases unmatched: 15. The CDR3 loop spans 19 amino acids. The DNA of the CDR3 is TGTGCCAGCAGCGAGGGGGGGACAGGGGTGTTCCTTAACCAAGAGACCCAGTACTTC. Its translation is CASSEGGTGVFLNQETQYF. The whole variable domain, filled in from reference TRBV5-6 and TRBJ2-5, reads DAGVTQSPTHLIKTRGQQVTLRCSPKSGHDTVSWYQQALGQGPQFIFQYYEEEERQRGNFPDRFSGHQFPNYSSELNVNALLLGDSALYLCASSEGGTGVFLNQETQYFGPGTRLLVL.

In this sample, this clone turned up a few times. The V call is TRBV28, the J call TRBJ2-3; D is uncertain. V lost 6 bases and J 0 bases, leaving 4 bases between the germline ends. This CDR3 is 12 amino acids long. Germline CDR1 and CDR2: MDHEN and SYDVKM. DNA of the CDR3: TGTGCCAGCAGCCTTAGCACAGATACGCAGTATTTT. Encoded protein: CASSLSTDTQYF.

The rearrangement uses TRBV15 and TRBJ1-2; 10 bases align to TRBD1. After removal of 0 bases from V and 4 bases from J, the junction contained 2 bases not matched to a gene. This CDR3 comprises 15 residues. The germline gives CDR1 LNHNV, CDR2 YYDKDF (reference sequence). CDR3 in amino acids: CATSRDWTGGYGYTF. DNA of the CDR3: TGTGCCACCAGCAGAGACTGGACAGGGGGCTATGGCTACACCTTC.

CDR3: CASSLTSGPYEQYF. The CDR3 DNA follows: TGTGCCAGCAGTTTAACTAGCGGGCCCTACGAGCAGTACTTC. This chain links TRBV27 with TRBJ2-7, with 9 bases identical to TRBD2. The V gene's germline CDR1 is MNHEY and CDR2 SMNVEV (reference sequence). Unmatched junction bases numbered 1, after V lost 2 bases and J lost 2 bases. This CDR3 spans 14 amino acids.

V and J are TRBV7-8 and TRBJ1-1; the D is unclear. V was cut by 3 bases and J by 4 bases, with 12 bases left in between. The V gene's germline CDR1 is SGHVS and CDR2 FQNEAQ. The CDR3 totals 14 residues. The CDR3 reads CASSFRGGSTEAFF. The CDR3 DNA is TGTGCCAGCAGCTTTCGGGGAGGGAGCACTGAAGCTTTCTTT.

This rearrangement joins TRBV11-3 to TRBJ2-7, with D possibly TRBD1 on 5 matching bases. The CDR3 is 15 residues long. Deletions cut 2 bases from V and 3 bases from J, with 14 bases between. The germline gives CDR1 SGHNT, CDR2 YENEEA. Written as DNA, the CDR3 is TGTGCCAGCAGCTTAAAGGGGCTTGAGAGCTACGAGCAGTACTTC. This translates into CASSLKGLESYEQYF.

The gene calls are TRBV5-6 and TRBJ2-7; TRBD2 agrees at 10 bases. The CDR3 is 14 amino acids. The germline V gene has CDR1 SGHDT and CDR2 YYEEEE. V shed 3 bases, J shed 4 bases, and the junction held 4 bases outside the gene matches. The chain's CDR3 is CASSSRLAGYEQYF. Written as DNA, the CDR3 is TGTGCCAGCAGCTCCAGACTAGCGGGTTACGAGCAGTACTTC.

Only one count was recorded for this clone. The chain employs TRBV6-4 and TRBJ1-6, with D unclear. CDR3 size: 13 residues. The V gene lost 2 bases and the J gene lost 6 bases, with 5 bases spanning the gap. CDR1 MRHNA and CDR2 SNTAGT come from the germline V gene. CDR3 DNA sequence: TGTGCCAGCAGTGACAGCGTTAATTCACCCCTCCACTTT. Its protein product is CASSDSVNSPLHF.

This clone showed up just a few times. The J gene is TRBJ1-2, the V gene TRBV6-5; no clear D gene. Trimming took 7 bases from V and 5 from J, leaving 17 bases between them. Germline values: CDR1 MNHEY, CDR2 SVGAGI. The CDR3 runs to 14 residues. CDR3: CASTYGVGLYGYTF. CDR3 bases: TGTGCCAGCACCTACGGGGTTGGGTTATATGGCTACACCTTC.

The chain employs TRBV6-5 and TRBJ1-2, with TRBD1 matching over 7 bases. V gave up 2 bases and J gave up 8 bases; unmatched junction bases: 8. The germline V gene has CDR1 MNHEY and CDR2 SVGAGI. CDR3 length equals 14 residues. The CDR3 spells CASSYATGWKGYTF. CDR3 DNA: TGTGCCAGCAGTTACGCGACAGGGTGGAAAGGCTACACCTTC.

The rearrangement joins TRBV6-5 to TRBJ2-5; no firm D call. The V gene's germline CDR1 is MNHEY and CDR2 SVGAGI. Between the trimmed V and J ends, which lost 8 bases and 2 bases, there was a span of 9 bases. The CDR3 covers 12 residues. CDR3 DNA sequence: TGTGCCAGCCACAGTTCTCAAGAGACCCAGTACTTC. Translating it yields CASHSSQETQYF.

There are a few counts of this clone. The V gene is TRBV15, the J gene TRBJ1-4; maybe TRBD1 (6 bases). V was cut by 1 base and J by 6 bases, with 12 bases left in between. The germline V gene encodes CDR1 LNHNV and CDR2 YYDKDF (reference sequence). The CDR3 extends over 15 amino acids. The chain's CDR3 is CATSRGGGEYEKLFF. DNA of the CDR3: TGTGCCACCAGCAGAGGTGGGGGCGAGTATGAAAAACTGTTTTTT.

In the case of this clone: Other DNA sequences from this sample encode an identical CDR3 as well. CDR3 nucleotides: TGCAGCGTTGAGGCACAGGGTACCTACGAGCAGTACTTC. Its translation is CSVEAQGTYEQYF. V is TRBV29-1 and J is TRBJ2-7, with a weak D call TRBD1 (6 bases). The V end lost 3 bases, the J end lost 2 bases, and 11 bases lay between the germline ends. The CDR3 is 13 residues long. Germline V gene data show CDR1 as SQVTM and CDR2 as ANQGSEA.